The T cell receptor beta chain described here comes from a study of T-cell memory formation after mild COVID-19. Across the whole study: Clustering of TCRs was largely donor specific. Notes on the study in general: Clones contracting over day 15 to 85 were CD4/CD8 balanced, with later expanders leaning CD4+.

TCRdb analysed the 5' RACE reads with MiXCR anew, one entry per CDR3 protein. The sample has 50,000 or so distinct CDR3 sequences, around 10% seen once; the top ten hold around 11%. The sample holds a few counts of this clonotype. What it binds is not known. Sequencing was done on a sample of PBMCs or a T cell subset sorted from them (not recorded which). The source of this sequence is an adult woman who had mild COVID-19 (a few samples of this study predate the infection). Cell type and time point are not known.

The CDR3 loop reads CASSFLGEARAEAFF. CDR3 bases: TGTGCCAGCAGCTTCCTCGGGGAAGCGAGAGCTGAAGCTTTCTTT. V gene TRBV11-2 combines with J gene TRBJ1-1; no firm D call. This CDR3 region has 15 residues. The V end lost 3 bases, the J end lost 6 bases, and 17 bases lay between the germline ends. Germline V CDR1 and CDR2: SGHAT, FQNNGV.